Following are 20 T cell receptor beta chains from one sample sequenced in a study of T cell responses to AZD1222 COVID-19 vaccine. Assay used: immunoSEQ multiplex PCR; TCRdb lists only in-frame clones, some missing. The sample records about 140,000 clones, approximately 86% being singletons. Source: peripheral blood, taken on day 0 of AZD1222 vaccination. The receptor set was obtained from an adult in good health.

CDR3 residues: CASSPEGPRNEKLFF. CDR3 DNA sequence: TGTGCCAGCAGTCCAGAGGGCCCCCGAAATGAAAAACTGTTTTTT. The chain couples TRBV7-8 to TRBJ1-4; D is unresolved. The length of the CDR3 is 15 residues. The V gene's germline CDR1 is SGHVS and CDR2 FQNEAQ. Trimming took 6 bases from V and 5 from J, leaving 16 bases between them.

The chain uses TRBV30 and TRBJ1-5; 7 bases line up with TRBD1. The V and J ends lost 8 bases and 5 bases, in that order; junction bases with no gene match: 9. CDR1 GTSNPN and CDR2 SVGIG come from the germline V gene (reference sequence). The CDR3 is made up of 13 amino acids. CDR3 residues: CAASGTDYQPQHF. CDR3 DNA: TGTGCCGCATCCGGGACAGACTATCAGCCCCAGCATTTT.

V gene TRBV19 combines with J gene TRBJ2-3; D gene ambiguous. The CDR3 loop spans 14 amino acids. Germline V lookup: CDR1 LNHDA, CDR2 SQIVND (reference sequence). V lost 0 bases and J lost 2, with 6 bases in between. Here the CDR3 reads CASSIDLTTDTQYF. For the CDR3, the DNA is TGTGCCAGTAGTATAGACTTAACCACAGATACGCAGTATTTT. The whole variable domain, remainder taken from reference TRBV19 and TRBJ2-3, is DGGITQSPKYLFRKEGQNVTLSCEQNLNHDAMYWYRQDPGQGLRLIYYSQIVNDFQKGDIAEGYSVSREKKESFPLTVTSAQKNPTAFYLCASSIDLTTDTQYFGPGTRLTVL.

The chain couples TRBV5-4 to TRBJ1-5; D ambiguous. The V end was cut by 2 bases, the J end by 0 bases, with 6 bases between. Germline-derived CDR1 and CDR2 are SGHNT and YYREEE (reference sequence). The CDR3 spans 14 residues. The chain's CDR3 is CASSFDNSNQPQHF. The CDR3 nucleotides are TGTGCCAGCAGCTTCGACAATAGCAATCAGCCCCAGCATTTT.

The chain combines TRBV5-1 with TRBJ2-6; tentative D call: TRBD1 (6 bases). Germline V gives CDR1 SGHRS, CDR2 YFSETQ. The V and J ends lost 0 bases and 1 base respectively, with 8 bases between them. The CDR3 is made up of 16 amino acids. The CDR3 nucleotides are TGCGCCAGCAGCTTGGCCACAGGGTCTGGGGCCAACGTCCTGACTTTC. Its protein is CASSLATGSGANVLTF.

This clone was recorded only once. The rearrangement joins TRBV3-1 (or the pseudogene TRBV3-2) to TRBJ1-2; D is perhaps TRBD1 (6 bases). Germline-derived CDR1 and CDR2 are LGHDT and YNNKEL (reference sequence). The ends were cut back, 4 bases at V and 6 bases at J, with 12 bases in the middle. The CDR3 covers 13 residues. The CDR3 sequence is CASSRPPGDGYTF. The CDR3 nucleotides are TGTGCCAGCAGCCGACCACCAGGGGATGGCTACACCTTC.

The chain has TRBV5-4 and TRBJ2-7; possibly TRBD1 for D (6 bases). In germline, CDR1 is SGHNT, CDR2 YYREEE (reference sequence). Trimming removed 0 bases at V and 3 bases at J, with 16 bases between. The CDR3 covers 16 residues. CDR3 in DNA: TGTGCCAGCAGCTTGGCAAAACAGGGAAGGGGCTACGAGCAGTACTTC. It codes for CASSLAKQGRGYEQYF. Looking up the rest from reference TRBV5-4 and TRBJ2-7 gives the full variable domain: ETGVTQSPTHLIKTRGQQVTLRCSSQSGHNTVSWYQQALGQGPQFIFQYYREEENGRGNFPPRFSGLQFPNYSSELNVNALELDDSALYLCASSLAKQGRGYEQYFGPGTRLTVT.

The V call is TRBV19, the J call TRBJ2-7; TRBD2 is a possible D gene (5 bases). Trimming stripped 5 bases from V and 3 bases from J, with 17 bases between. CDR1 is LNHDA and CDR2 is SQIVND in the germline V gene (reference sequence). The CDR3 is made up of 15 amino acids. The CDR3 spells CASSPGERNGYEQYF. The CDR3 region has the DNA TGTGCCAGTAGTCCCGGGGAACGGAATGGCTACGAGCAGTACTTC.

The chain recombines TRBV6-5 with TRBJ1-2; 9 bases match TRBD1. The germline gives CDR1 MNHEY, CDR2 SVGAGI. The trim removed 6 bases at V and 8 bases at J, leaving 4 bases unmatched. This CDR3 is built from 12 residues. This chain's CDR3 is CASRRTGDGYTF. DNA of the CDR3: TGTGCCAGCAGAAGGACAGGGGACGGCTACACCTTC.

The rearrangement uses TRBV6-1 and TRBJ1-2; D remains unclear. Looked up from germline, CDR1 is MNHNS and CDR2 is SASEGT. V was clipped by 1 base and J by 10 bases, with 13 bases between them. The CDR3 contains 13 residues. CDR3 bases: TGTGCCAGCAGTGAAGGCGGAAAGGGAGTCTACACCTTC. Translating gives CASSEGGKGVYTF.

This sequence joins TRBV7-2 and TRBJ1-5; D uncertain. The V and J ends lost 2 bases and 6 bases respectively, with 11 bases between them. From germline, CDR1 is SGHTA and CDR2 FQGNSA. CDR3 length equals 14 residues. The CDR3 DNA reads TGTGCCAGCAGCTTAAGTGGGTTACCTCAGCCCCAGCATTTT. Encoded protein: CASSLSGLPQPQHF. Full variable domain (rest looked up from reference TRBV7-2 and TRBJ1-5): GAGVSQSPSNKVTEKGKDVELRCDPISGHTALYWYRQSLGQGLEFLIYFQGNSAPDKSGLPSDRFSAERTGGSVSTLTIQRTQQEDSAVYLCASSLSGLPQPQHFGDGTRLSIL.

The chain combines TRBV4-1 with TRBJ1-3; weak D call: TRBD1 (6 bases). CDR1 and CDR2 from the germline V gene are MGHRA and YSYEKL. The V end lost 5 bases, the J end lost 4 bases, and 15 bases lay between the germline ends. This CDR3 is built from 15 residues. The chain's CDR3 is CASSGGAAFGNTIYF. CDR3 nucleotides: TGCGCCAGCAGCGGGGGGGCTGCGTTCGGAAACACCATATATTTT.

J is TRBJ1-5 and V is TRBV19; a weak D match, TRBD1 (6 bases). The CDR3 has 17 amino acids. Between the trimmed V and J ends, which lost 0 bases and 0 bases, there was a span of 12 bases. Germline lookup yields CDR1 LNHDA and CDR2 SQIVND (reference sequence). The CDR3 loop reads CASSIETGFYSNQPQHF. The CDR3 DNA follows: TGTGCCAGTAGTATAGAAACAGGGTTTTATAGCAATCAGCCCCAGCATTTT.

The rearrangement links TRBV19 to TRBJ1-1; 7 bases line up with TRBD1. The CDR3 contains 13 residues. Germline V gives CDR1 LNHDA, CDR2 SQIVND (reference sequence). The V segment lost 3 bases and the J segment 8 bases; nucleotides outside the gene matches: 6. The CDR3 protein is CASSIDPTGEAFF. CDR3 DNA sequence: TGTGCCAGTAGTATCGACCCGACAGGGGAAGCTTTCTTT.

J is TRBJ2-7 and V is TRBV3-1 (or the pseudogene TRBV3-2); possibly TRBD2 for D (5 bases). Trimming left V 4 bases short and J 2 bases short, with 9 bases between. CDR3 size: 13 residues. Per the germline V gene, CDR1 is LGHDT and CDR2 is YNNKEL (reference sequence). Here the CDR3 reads CASSPDWTYEQYF. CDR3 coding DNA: TGTGCCAGCAGCCCGGACTGGACCTACGAGCAGTACTTC.

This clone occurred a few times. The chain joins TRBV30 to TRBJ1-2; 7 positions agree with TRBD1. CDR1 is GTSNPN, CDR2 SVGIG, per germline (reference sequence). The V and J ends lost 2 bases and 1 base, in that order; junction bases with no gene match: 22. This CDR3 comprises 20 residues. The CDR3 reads CAWSLEISIWRGQDNYGYTF. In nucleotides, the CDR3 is TGTGCCTGGAGTTTGGAGATATCGATATGGAGGGGGCAGGATAACTATGGCTACACCTTC.

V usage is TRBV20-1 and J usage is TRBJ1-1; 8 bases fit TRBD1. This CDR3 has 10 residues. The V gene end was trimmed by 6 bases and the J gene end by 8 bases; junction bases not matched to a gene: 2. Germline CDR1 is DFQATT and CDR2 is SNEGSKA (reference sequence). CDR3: CSAWTGEAFF. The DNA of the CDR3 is TGCAGTGCCTGGACAGGGGAAGCTTTCTTT.

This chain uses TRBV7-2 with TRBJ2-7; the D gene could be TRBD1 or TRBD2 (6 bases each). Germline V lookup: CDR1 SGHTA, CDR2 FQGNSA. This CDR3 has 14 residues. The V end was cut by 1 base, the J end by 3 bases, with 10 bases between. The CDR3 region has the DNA TGTGCCAGCAGCTTAGGGGGGGACATCTACGAGCAGTACTTC. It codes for CASSLGGDIYEQYF.

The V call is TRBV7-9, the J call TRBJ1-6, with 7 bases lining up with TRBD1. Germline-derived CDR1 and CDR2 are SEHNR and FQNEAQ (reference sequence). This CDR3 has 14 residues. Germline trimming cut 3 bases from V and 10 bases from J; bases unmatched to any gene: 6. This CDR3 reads CASSFEGAGSPLHF. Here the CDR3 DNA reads TGTGCCAGCAGCTTCGAGGGGGCGGGCTCACCCCTCCACTTT.

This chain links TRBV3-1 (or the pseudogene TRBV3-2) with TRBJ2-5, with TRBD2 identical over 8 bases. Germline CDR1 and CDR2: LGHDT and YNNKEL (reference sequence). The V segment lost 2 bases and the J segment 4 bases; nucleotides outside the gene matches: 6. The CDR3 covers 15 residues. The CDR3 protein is CASSQMAGGGETQYF. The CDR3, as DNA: TGTGCCAGCAGCCAAATGGCGGGAGGTGGAGAGACCCAGTACTTC.